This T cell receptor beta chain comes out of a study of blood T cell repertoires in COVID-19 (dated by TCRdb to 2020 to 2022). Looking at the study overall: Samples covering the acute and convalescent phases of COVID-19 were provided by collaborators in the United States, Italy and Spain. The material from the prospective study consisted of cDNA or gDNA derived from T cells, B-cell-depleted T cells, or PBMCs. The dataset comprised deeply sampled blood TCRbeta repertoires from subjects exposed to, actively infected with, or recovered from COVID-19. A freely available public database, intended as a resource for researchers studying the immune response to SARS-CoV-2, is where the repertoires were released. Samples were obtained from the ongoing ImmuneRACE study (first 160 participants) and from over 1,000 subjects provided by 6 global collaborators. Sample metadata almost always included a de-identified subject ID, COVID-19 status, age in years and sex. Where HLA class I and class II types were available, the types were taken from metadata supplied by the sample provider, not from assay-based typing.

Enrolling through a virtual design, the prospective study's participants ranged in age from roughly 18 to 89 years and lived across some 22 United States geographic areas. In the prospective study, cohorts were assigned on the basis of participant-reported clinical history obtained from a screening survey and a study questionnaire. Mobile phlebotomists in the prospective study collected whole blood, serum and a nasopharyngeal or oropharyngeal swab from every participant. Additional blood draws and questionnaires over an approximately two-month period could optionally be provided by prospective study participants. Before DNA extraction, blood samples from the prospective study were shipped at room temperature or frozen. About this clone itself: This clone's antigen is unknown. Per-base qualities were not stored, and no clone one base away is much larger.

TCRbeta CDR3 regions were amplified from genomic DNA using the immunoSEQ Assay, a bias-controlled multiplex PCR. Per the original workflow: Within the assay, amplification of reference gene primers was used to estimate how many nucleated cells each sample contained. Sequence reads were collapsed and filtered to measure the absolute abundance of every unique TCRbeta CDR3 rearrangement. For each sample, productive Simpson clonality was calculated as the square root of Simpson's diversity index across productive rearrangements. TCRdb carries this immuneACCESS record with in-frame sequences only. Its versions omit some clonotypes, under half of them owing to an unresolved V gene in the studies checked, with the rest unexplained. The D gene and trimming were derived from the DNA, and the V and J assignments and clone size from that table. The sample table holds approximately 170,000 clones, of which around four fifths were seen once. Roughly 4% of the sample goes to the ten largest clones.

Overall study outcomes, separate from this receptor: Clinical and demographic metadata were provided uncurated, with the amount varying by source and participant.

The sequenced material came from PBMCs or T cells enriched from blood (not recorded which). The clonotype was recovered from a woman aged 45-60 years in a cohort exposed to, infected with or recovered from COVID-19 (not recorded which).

The CDR3 reads CASGHRDPPCSGANVLTF. The nucleotides are TGTGCCAGCGGTCACAGGGATCCTCCCTGCTCTGGGGCCAACGTCCTGACTTTC. The chain couples TRBV21-1 to TRBJ2-6; TRBD1, the table's D call, was not compared with the DNA. TRBV21-1 is described as a pseudogene. Counted from cysteine to phenylalanine, this CDR3 has 18 amino acids. Only the CDR3 DNA stays, 54 bases, in frame from base 1.